These 29 T cell receptor beta chains share one sample of origin, sequenced in a study of cytomegalovirus exposure and HLA in healthy donors. The PCR ran on 60 Vbeta and 13 Jbeta primers. Method: immunoSEQ multiplex PCR; TCRdb's copy keeps in-frame clones and lacks some. The sample shows about 170,000 clones, 75% to 90% of them seen only once. Sequenced input: PBMCs. The receptors shown here come from a male donor in good health and CMV-seronegative.

This rearrangement joins TRBV19 to TRBJ2-5; D not resolved. With 10 bases removed from V and 3 bases from J, the gap between germline ends came to 18 bases. Germline lookup yields CDR1 LNHDA and CDR2 SQIVND (reference sequence). The CDR3 has 14 residues. The CDR3 nucleotides are TGTGCCACCTCCCCCGGTCAGGTCGAAGAGACCCAGTACTTC. Protein product: CATSPGQVEETQYF.

The genes are TRBV20-1 and TRBJ2-5; D is possibly TRBD2 (6 bases). Germline V gene lookup returns CDR1 DFQATT and CDR2 SNEGSKA (reference sequence). This CDR3 region has 11 residues. The CDR3 DNA follows: TGCAGGGTAGCGGTACAAGAGACCCAGTACTTC. Protein product: CRVAVQETQYF.

This clone appeared a few times. The genes are TRBV5-1 and TRBJ2-2, with 7 bases identical to TRBD2. V lost 4 bases and J lost 0; bases outside the gene matches: 6. This CDR3 has 16 residues. Germline values: CDR1 SGHRS, CDR2 YFSETQ. CDR3 residues: CASSPTGGSNTGELFF. CDR3 nucleotide sequence: TGCGCCAGCAGCCCCACGGGGGGTTCGAACACCGGGGAGCTGTTTTTT. Filled out from reference TRBV5-1 and TRBJ2-2, the complete variable domain reads KAGVTQTPRYLIKTRGQQVTLSCSPISGHRSVSWYQQTPGQGLQFLFEYFSETQRNKGNFPGRFSGRQFSNSRSEMNVSTLELGDSALYLCASSPTGGSNTGELFFGEGSRLTVL.

The chain employs TRBV10-3 and TRBJ2-5, with D perhaps matching TRBD1 (5 bases). The CDR3 sequence is 12 residues long. Germline CDR1 is ENHRY and CDR2 is SYGVKD. With 6 bases removed from V and 1 base from J, the gap between germline ends came to 6 bases. The CDR3 bases are TGTGCCATCAGCAGGGTCCAAGAGACCCAGTACTTC. This codes for CAISRVQETQYF.

The chain joins TRBV19 to TRBJ2-2; TRBD2 matches at 12 bases. Trimming cost V 5 bases and J 3 bases; bases outside gene matches: 4. The CDR3 sequence is 16 residues long. From germline, CDR1 is LNHDA and CDR2 SQIVND (reference sequence). The CDR3 protein is CASSVRLAGDTGELFF. DNA of the CDR3: TGTGCCAGTAGTGTTCGACTAGCGGGGGACACCGGGGAGCTGTTTTTT. Based on the CDR3 plus reference TRBV19 and TRBJ2-2, the full variable domain is DGGITQSPKYLFRKEGQNVTLSCEQNLNHDAMYWYRQDPGQGLRLIYYSQIVNDFQKGDIAEGYSVSREKKESFPLTVTSAQKNPTAFYLCASSVRLAGDTGELFFGEGSRLTVL.

This sequence joins TRBV5-5 and TRBJ1-2; unclear D gene. Germline V gene lookup returns CDR1 SGHKS and CDR2 YYEKEE (reference sequence). The CDR3 loop spans 14 amino acids. V shed 4 bases and J shed 0 bases, with 10 bases lying between them. The CDR3 nucleotides read TGTGCCAGCAGCCCTCCGCCAGCTAACTATGGCTACACCTTC. This sequence encodes CASSPPPANYGYTF.

The chain uses TRBV12-2 and TRBJ2-1; TRBD2, the table's D call, lacks a check against the DNA. TRBV12-2 counts as a pseudogene. This CDR3 is built from 15 residues. CDR3 DNA: TGTGCAAGTCGCCCCGGGACTAGCGGGGGGACGGAGCAGTTCTTC. Translated, it gives CASRPGTSGGTEQFF.

The gene calls are TRBV15 and TRBJ2-1, with a possible D match to TRBD1 (6 bases). The germline V gene has CDR1 LNHNV and CDR2 YYDKDF (reference sequence). The CDR3 is 16 residues long. Between the trimmed V and J ends, which lost 3 bases and 5 bases, there was a span of 17 bases. CDR3 nucleotide sequence: TGTGCCACCAGCAGTTTTCAGGGGCGGAATAACAATGAGCAGTTCTTC. This sequence encodes CATSSFQGRNNNEQFF.

V gene TRBV5-1 combines with J gene TRBJ1-2, with D perhaps TRBD1 (6 bases). Trimming took off 1 base at V and 8 bases at J, with 15 bases between the two ends. The CDR3 has 14 residues. The V gene's germline CDR1 is SGHRS and CDR2 YFSETQ. The CDR3 spells CASSLSAGEGGYTF. The CDR3 nucleotides read TGCGCCAGCAGCTTGTCTGCAGGGGAGGGCGGCTACACCTTC.

This chain uses TRBV11-2 with TRBJ1-5; D ambiguous. The CDR3 contains 14 residues. Per germline, CDR1 SGHAT and CDR2 FQNNGV. The V gene lost 1 base and the J gene lost 3 bases, with 7 bases spanning the gap. The CDR3: CASSLASNNQPQHF. CDR3 in DNA: TGTGCCAGCAGCTTAGCCAGTAACAATCAGCCCCAGCATTTT. Full variable domain (remainder filled in from reference TRBV11-2 and TRBJ1-5): EAGVAQSPRYKIIEKRQSVAFWCNPISGHATLYWYQQILGQGPKLLIQFQNNGVVDDSQLPKDRFSAERLKGVDSTLKIQPAKLEDSAVYLCASSLASNNQPQHFGDGTRLSIL.

As for this clone: This sample includes further DNA sequences coding for the same CDR3. The chain employs TRBV5-1 and TRBJ1-1, with TRBD1 as a possible D gene (6 bases). The CDR3 runs to 14 residues. Germline values: CDR1 SGHRS, CDR2 YFSETQ. The germline V and J ends were trimmed by 0 bases and 0 bases, with 6 bases remaining between them. In DNA form, the CDR3 reads TGCGCCAGCAGCTTGGACAGGGTGAACACTGAAGCTTTCTTT. Translation: CASSLDRVNTEAFF.

This clone is a singleton in its sample. The chain is built from TRBV5-1 and TRBJ2-2, with 9 bases aligning to TRBD1. Unmatched junction bases numbered 11, after V lost 4 bases and J lost 7 bases. There are 16 residues in the CDR3. Germline V gives CDR1 SGHRS, CDR2 YFSETQ. The CDR3 here is CASSPRDRVGVGELFF. As DNA, the CDR3 is TGCGCCAGCAGCCCCCGGGACAGGGTTGGCGTCGGGGAGCTGTTTTTT.

This clone was observed a handful of times. This chain uses TRBV5-6 with TRBJ2-7; possible D gene TRBD1, 6 bases. This CDR3 has 14 residues. The germline V gene encodes CDR1 SGHDT and CDR2 YYEEEE. V was trimmed by 2 bases and J by 2 bases, leaving 11 bases between them. DNA of the CDR3: TGTGCCAGCAGCTTACTCGACAGGCCCTACGAGCAGTACTTC. This encodes CASSLLDRPYEQYF.

This chain links TRBV4-1 with TRBJ2-3, with 7 nucleotides matching TRBD2. Trimming took 4 bases from V and 6 from J; bases not matched to a gene: 16. In germline, CDR1 is MGHRA, CDR2 YSYEKL. The CDR3 is made up of 17 amino acids. CDR3 bases: TGCGCCAGCAGCCTCTTTTCGGCTAGCGGCCTTGCGGATACGCAGTATTTT. It codes for CASSLFSASGLADTQYF.

The chain joins TRBV5-1 to TRBJ2-2; 10 bases line up with TRBD2. J lost 6 bases, V lost 1 base, and 3 bases had no gene match. The CDR3 extends over 15 amino acids. Germline V gives CDR1 SGHRS, CDR2 YFSETQ. CDR3 region: CASSLTSGVAGELFF. CDR3 DNA sequence: TGCGCCAGCAGCTTGACTAGCGGGGTCGCCGGGGAGCTGTTTTTT.

This chain uses TRBV6-5 with TRBJ2-7, with D tentatively TRBD1 (5 bases). CDR3 length: 13 amino acids. The germline V and J ends were trimmed by 6 bases and 5 bases, with 14 bases remaining between them. Looked up from germline, CDR1 is MNHEY and CDR2 is SVGAGI. Here the CDR3 DNA reads TGTGCCAGCAGCCCCGCAGGGCGCGACGAGCAGTACTTC. Its translation is CASSPAGRDEQYF.

The V and J genes are TRBV4-1 and TRBJ2-1; the D gene is possibly TRBD1 (5 bases). The CDR3 contains 16 residues. Germline-derived CDR1 and CDR2 are MGHRA and YSYEKL. Deletions cut 4 bases from V and 3 bases from J, with 16 bases between. The CDR3, as DNA: TGCGCCAGCAGCCGGCTGGACATTTTAGACTACAATGAGCAGTTCTTC. Translating it yields CASSRLDILDYNEQFF.

V is TRBV19 and J is TRBJ1-1; D remains ambiguous. The CDR3 loop spans 15 amino acids. CDR1 and CDR2 (germline): LNHDA, SQIVND (reference sequence). Trimming pared 5 bases from V and 1 base from J, leaving 14 bases between. The CDR3 region is CASSHHMTGNTEAFF. The CDR3 bases are TGTGCCAGTAGTCACCATATGACGGGGAACACTGAAGCTTTCTTT.

The chain is built from TRBV9 and TRBJ2-1; 11 bases align to TRBD2. Germline V gene lookup returns CDR1 SGDLS and CDR2 YYNGEE. The ends lost 0 bases at V and 9 bases at J; junction bases unmatched: 8. The CDR3 runs 16 residues. CDR3 residues: CASSVGHSGGASEQFF. CDR3 DNA sequence: TGTGCCAGCAGCGTAGGACATAGCGGGGGGGCCAGTGAGCAGTTCTTC.

This clone was counted only a few times. The rearrangement uses TRBV2 and TRBJ1-2; no clear D. Trimming took 3 bases from V and 6 from J, leaving 20 bases between them. The CDR3 is 16 amino acids. The germline V gene has CDR1 SNHLY and CDR2 FYNNEI. CDR3: CASSESGGRKDNGYTF. CDR3 nucleotides: TGTGCCAGCAGTGAGTCCGGCGGGAGGAAAGACAATGGCTACACCTTC.

V is TRBV9 and J is TRBJ2-5; D may be TRBD1 (6 bases). CDR1 and CDR2 from the germline V gene are SGDLS and YYNGEE. V lost 3 bases to trimming and J lost 4 bases, with 13 bases between them. This CDR3 spans 14 amino acids. CDR3 region: CASSGGRPRETQYF. CDR3 coding DNA: TGTGCCAGCAGCGGGGGGCGGCCCCGAGAGACCCAGTACTTC.

The rearrangement uses TRBV7-9 and TRBJ1-1, with D hard to call. CDR1 and CDR2 from the germline V gene are SEHNR and FQNEAQ (reference sequence). Trimming shortened V by 4 bases and J by 1 base, and 7 bases separated the two germline ends. This CDR3 contains 13 residues. This CDR3 reads CASSSFRNTEAFF. CDR3 sequence (DNA): TGTGCCAGCAGCTCCTTCAGGAACACTGAAGCTTTCTTT.

The chain uses TRBV5-1 and TRBJ2-7; D is undetermined. There are 14 residues in the CDR3. The germline CDR1 and CDR2 sequences are SGHRS and YFSETQ. The V gene lost 1 base and the J gene lost 6 bases, with 14 bases spanning the gap. The CDR3 sequence is CASSLKSGLSEQYF. As DNA, the CDR3 is TGCGCCAGCAGCTTGAAATCGGGTTTGTCCGAGCAGTACTTC.

This clone was observed a few times. This rearrangement joins TRBV7-2 to TRBJ2-7, with 9 bases aligning to TRBD1. After removal of 5 bases from V and 5 bases from J, the junction contained 10 bases not matched to a gene. Germline values: CDR1 SGHTA, CDR2 FQGNSA. The CDR3 has 15 amino acids. For the CDR3, the DNA is TGTGCCAGCAGCAACCAAGGGGACAGGGCTCACGAGCAGTACTTC. It translates to CASSNQGDRAHEQYF.

The J gene is TRBJ1-1, the V gene TRBV6-6; 7 bases fit TRBD1. This CDR3 is 15 amino acids long. Germline V gene data show CDR1 as MNHNY and CDR2 as SVGAGI (reference sequence). After removal of 5 bases from V and 2 bases from J, the junction contained 8 bases not matched to a gene. The CDR3, as DNA: TGTGCCAGCAGTCGCCCTACAGGGGCAAACACTGAAGCTTTCTTT. Protein product: CASSRPTGANTEAFF.

The chain carries TRBV10-3 and TRBJ1-3, with a possible D match to TRBD1 (5 bases). Trimming took off 6 bases at V and 0 bases at J, with 15 bases between the two ends. CDR1 and CDR2 (germline): ENHRY, SYGVKD. This CDR3 contains 16 residues. The CDR3 DNA reads TGTGCCATCAGACAGGCCCCACTACGCTCTGGAAACACCATATATTTT. The encoded protein is CAIRQAPLRSGNTIYF.

This rearrangement joins TRBV6-5 to TRBJ1-5; 8 bases fit TRBD1. Per germline, CDR1 MNHEY and CDR2 SVGAGI. This CDR3 is 16 amino acids long. The V gene end was trimmed by 2 bases and the J gene end by 2 bases; junction bases not matched to a gene: 5. The CDR3 sequence: CASSYDRGRGNQPQHF. In nucleotides, the CDR3 is TGTGCCAGCAGTTACGACAGGGGAAGAGGCAATCAGCCCCAGCATTTT.

This sequence joins TRBV5-4 and TRBJ2-1; TRBD1 matches at 9 bases. Trimming took 4 bases from V and 6 from J; bases not matched to a gene: 8. The CDR3 totals 15 residues. Germline CDR1 and CDR2: SGHNT and YYREEE (reference sequence). The CDR3 reads CASSKGQGQGNEQFF. Here the CDR3 DNA reads TGTGCCAGCAGCAAGGGACAGGGCCAGGGCAATGAGCAGTTCTTC.

This sequence joins TRBV7-2 and TRBJ2-7; TRBD1 agrees at 9 bases. J lost 3 bases, V lost 5 bases, and 8 bases had no gene match. The length of the CDR3 is 15 residues. Germline V gene lookup returns CDR1 SGHTA and CDR2 FQGNSA. The CDR3 DNA follows: TGTGCCAGCAGCAATCGAGACAGGGGGAACTACGAGCAGTACTTC. Its translation: CASSNRDRGNYEQYF.